A single sample is the source of the 27 T cell receptor beta chains below, sequenced in a study of blood T cell repertoires in COVID-19. Assay used: immunoSEQ multiplex PCR; TCRdb lists only in-frame clones, some missing. The table records tens of thousands of clones, about nine tenths of them present only once. The sample was peripheral blood. Receptors originate from a man between 50 and 59 years old with active COVID-19.

The chain combines TRBV7-9 with TRBJ2-3, with D tentatively TRBD1 (6 bases). CDR1 and CDR2 (germline): SEHNR, FQNEAQ (reference sequence). The CDR3 extends over 15 amino acids. The ends were cut back, 0 bases at V and 2 bases at J, with 9 bases in the middle. CDR3 region: CASSLAGATTDTQYF. CDR3 DNA: TGTGCCAGCAGCTTAGCGGGGGCCACCACAGATACGCAGTATTTT.

This chain uses TRBV6-5 with TRBJ1-4; 10 positions match TRBD1. The CDR3 contains 15 residues. The germline V gene encodes CDR1 MNHEY and CDR2 SVGAGI. J gave up 7 bases and V 6 bases, and 8 bases lay outside the gene matches. The CDR3 loop reads CASSKDRGLSEKLFF. In nucleotides, the CDR3 is TGTGCCAGCAGCAAAGACAGGGGGCTGAGTGAAAAACTGTTTTTT.

This chain joins TRBV6-5 and TRBJ1-5; D possibly corresponds to TRBD1 (6 bases). Germline CDR1 is MNHEY and CDR2 is SVGAGI. Trimming left V 4 bases short and J 0 bases short, with 10 bases between. The CDR3 covers 15 residues. In DNA form, the CDR3 reads TGTGCCAGCAGTTCTCAGGGGAATAGCAATCAGCCCCAGCATTTT. As protein: CASSSQGNSNQPQHF.

The rearrangement uses TRBV2 and TRBJ2-7; D not resolved. In germline, CDR1 is SNHLY, CDR2 FYNNEI. The ends were cut back, 8 bases at V and 2 bases at J, with 10 bases in the middle. This CDR3 comprises 12 residues. The CDR3 spells CASLTVAYEQYF. The CDR3 DNA sequence: TGTGCCAGCCTTACAGTAGCCTACGAGCAGTACTTC.

CDR3 protein: CATSEAGTSYEQYF. CDR3 in DNA: TGTGCCACCAGTGAAGCGGGAACATCCTACGAGCAGTACTTC. The gene calls are TRBV24-1 and TRBJ2-7; 7 positions match TRBD2. V lost 4 bases and J lost 1; bases outside the gene matches: 3. This CDR3 has 14 residues. The germline V gene encodes CDR1 KGHDR and CDR2 SFDVKD.

By share of the sample, this clone is medium-sized. The chain combines TRBV9 with TRBJ2-3; 9 positions match TRBD2. The CDR3 totals 14 residues. Germline trimming cut 4 bases from V and 5 bases from J; bases unmatched to any gene: 5. The germline V gene has CDR1 SGDLS and CDR2 YYNGEE. The CDR3 bases are TGTGCCAGCAGCCCAAGCGGGGGGATAGATACGCAGTATTTT. Translation: CASSPSGGIDTQYF.

The genes are TRBV7-6 and TRBJ1-6, with TRBD1 identical over 8 bases. The CDR3 is 16 amino acids. CDR1 is SGHVS, CDR2 FNYEAQ, per germline. V gave up 5 bases and J gave up 2 bases; unmatched junction bases: 5. As DNA, the CDR3 is TGTGCCAGCAGCCCCGACAGGGGAACCTATAATTCACCCCTCCACTTT. Protein: CASSPDRGTYNSPLHF. Looking up the rest from reference TRBV7-6 and TRBJ1-6 gives the full variable domain: GAGVSQSPRYKVTKRGQDVALRCDPISGHVSLYWYRQALGQGPEFLTYFNYEAQQDKSGLPNDRFSAERPEGSISTLTIQRTEQRDSAMYRCASSPDRGTYNSPLHFGNGTRLTVT.

The chain carries TRBV7-8 and TRBJ2-1; tentatively, D is TRBD1 (6 bases). The V and J ends lost 10 bases and 3 bases respectively, with 16 bases between them. This CDR3 spans 14 amino acids. Germline V lookup: CDR1 SGHVS, CDR2 FQNEAQ. The CDR3: CATFRDKFYNEQFF. CDR3 sequence (DNA): TGTGCCACCTTCCGGGACAAATTCTACAATGAGCAGTTCTTC. Full variable domain (outside the CDR3, taken from reference TRBV7-8 and TRBJ2-1): GAGVSQSPRYKVAKRGQDVALRCDPISGHVSLFWYQQALGQGPEFLTYFQNEAQLDKSGLPSDRFFAERPEGSVSTLKIQRTQQEDSAVYLCATFRDKFYNEQFFGPGTRLTVL.

Only a few counts were recorded for this clone. The rearrangement joins TRBV4-3 to TRBJ2-5, with a tentative D call TRBD1 (7 bases). The CDR3 sequence is 13 residues long. Trimming removed 4 bases at V and 5 bases at J, with 11 bases between. The germline V gene has CDR1 LGHNA and CDR2 YSLEER. In nucleotides, the CDR3 is TGCGCCAGCAGCCGCGGGACAGAGGAGACCCAGTACTTC. It is translated as CASSRGTEETQYF.

V usage is TRBV6-5 and J usage is TRBJ1-1; no reliable D call. CDR1 MNHEY and CDR2 SVGAGI come from the germline V gene. The germline V and J ends were trimmed by 5 bases and 1 base, with 8 bases remaining between them. The CDR3 sequence is 13 residues long. The CDR3 sequence is CASSHQKNTEAFF. The CDR3 nucleotides read TGTGCCAGCAGTCATCAGAAGAACACTGAAGCTTTCTTT.

The CDR3: CASSPGTAYEQYF. CDR3 nucleotides: TGTGCCAGCAGCCCCGGGACAGCCTACGAGCAGTACTTC. V usage is TRBV5-6 and J usage is TRBJ2-7, with TRBD1 matching over 7 bases. J gave up 2 bases and V 4 bases, and 3 bases lay outside the gene matches. Germline values: CDR1 SGHDT, CDR2 YYEEEE. The CDR3 spans 13 residues.

The rearrangement uses TRBV5-6 and TRBJ2-7; 7 bases match TRBD1. In germline, CDR1 is SGHDT, CDR2 YYEEEE. The length of the CDR3 is 13 residues. Germline trimming cut 5 bases from V and 3 bases from J; bases unmatched to any gene: 5. The CDR3 sequence: CASREQGFYEQYF. For the CDR3, the DNA is TGTGCCAGCAGGGAACAGGGGTTCTACGAGCAGTACTTC.

V is TRBV6-1 and J is TRBJ1-2; D not certain. Trimming cost V 1 base and J 1 base, with 10 bases left between them. The CDR3 totals 15 residues. Per the germline V gene, CDR1 is MNHNS and CDR2 is SASEGT. The CDR3 protein is CASSEDHGFNYGYTF. The CDR3 nucleotides are TGTGCCAGCAGTGAAGATCACGGTTTTAACTATGGCTACACCTTC.

The genes are TRBV7-3 and TRBJ2-3; TRBD1 matches at 9 bases. The V gene end was trimmed by 5 bases and the J gene end by 1 base; junction bases not matched to a gene: 7. The CDR3 spans 16 residues. Germline CDR1 and CDR2: SGHTA and FQGTGA. The CDR3 sequence: CASSKQGASGTDTQYF. The CDR3 DNA is TGTGCCAGCAGCAAACAGGGGGCTAGCGGCACAGATACGCAGTATTTT.

The chain combines TRBV7-2 with TRBJ2-5; a possible D gene is TRBD1 (7 bases). Trimming cost V 5 bases and J 5 bases, with 12 bases left between them. Per germline, CDR1 SGHTA and CDR2 FQGNSA. The CDR3 totals 13 residues. The CDR3 DNA sequence: TGTGCCAGCAGCCCGACAGGGAGGGAGACCCAGTACTTC. The encoded protein is CASSPTGRETQYF. Filled out from reference TRBV7-2 and TRBJ2-5, the complete variable domain reads GAGVSQSPSNKVTEKGKDVELRCDPISGHTALYWYRQSLGQGLEFLIYFQGNSAPDKSGLPSDRFSAERTGGSVSTLTIQRTQQEDSAVYLCASSPTGRETQYFGPGTRLLVL.

The J gene is TRBJ2-7, the V gene TRBV12-3 or TRBV12-4, with D hard to call. This CDR3 spans 12 amino acids. Trimming removed 8 bases from V and 3 bases from J, with 11 bases in between. The CDR3 nucleotides read TGTGCCAGCTCCTTAAGAGGCTACGAGCAGTACTTC. Residues: CASSLRGYEQYF.

This chain links TRBV5-1 with TRBJ1-2; 7 bases agree with TRBD1. The V gene's germline CDR1 is SGHRS and CDR2 YFSETQ. This CDR3 spans 14 amino acids. Unmatched junction bases numbered 7, after V lost 5 bases and J lost 3 bases. The CDR3 DNA sequence: TGCGCCAGCAGTCCCGGGACAGACTACTATGGCTACACCTTC. Translating gives CASSPGTDYYGYTF.

This clone occurred a few times. This specimen includes other DNA sequences encoding the same CDR3. The V call is TRBV20-1, the J call TRBJ2-7; TRBD2 might be the D (5 bases). With 0 bases removed from V and 7 bases from J, the gap between germline ends came to 7 bases. CDR1 DFQATT and CDR2 SNEGSKA come from the germline V gene (reference sequence). The CDR3 length is 11 residues. Written as DNA, the CDR3 is TGCAGTGCTAGAGACCGGGGTGAGCAGTACTTC. Its protein is CSARDRGEQYF.

This clone was seen a single time. The rearrangement links TRBV12-3 or TRBV12-4 to TRBJ1-5; D remains ambiguous. This CDR3 comprises 12 residues. Trimming pared 4 bases from V and 7 bases from J, leaving 8 bases between. CDR3 residues: CASSYGFQPQHF. CDR3 bases: TGTGCCAGCAGTTACGGGTTCCAGCCCCAGCATTTT.

The chain couples TRBV3-1 (or the pseudogene TRBV3-2) to TRBJ2-7; D gene unclear. The V gene lost 4 bases and the J gene lost 1 base, with 11 bases spanning the gap. The CDR3 loop spans 14 amino acids. The germline CDR1 and CDR2 sequences are LGHDT and YNNKEL (reference sequence). Here the CDR3 reads CASSPSGGSYEQYF. The CDR3 DNA follows: TGTGCCAGCAGCCCCTCAGGTGGGTCCTACGAGCAGTACTTC.

This clone was counted ten times or more. The chain is built from TRBV6-6 and TRBJ1-6; 9 bases match TRBD1. The CDR3 totals 14 residues. V shed 5 bases and J 7 bases; nucleotides not matched to a gene: 3. Germline V gene lookup returns CDR1 MNHNY and CDR2 SVGAGI (reference sequence). The CDR3, as DNA: TGTGCCAGCAGTGCAGGGACAGGGAATTCACCCCTCCACTTT. Protein sequence: CASSAGTGNSPLHF.

The chain combines TRBV7-2 with TRBJ2-1; a possible D gene is TRBD2 (6 bases). The germline V gene encodes CDR1 SGHTA and CDR2 FQGNSA. V gave up 4 bases and J gave up 10 bases, with 23 bases separating them. The CDR3 contains 16 residues. This CDR3 is CASSSFPGLRGREQFF. In DNA, the CDR3 is TGTGCCAGCAGCTCTTTTCCCGGGCTTCGGGGGAGGGAGCAGTTCTTC.

The V gene is TRBV3-1 (or the pseudogene TRBV3-2), the J gene TRBJ2-7, with D perhaps TRBD2 (6 bases). Trimming left V 1 base short and J 6 bases short, with 19 bases between. CDR3 length: 16 amino acids. Germline loops: CDR1 LGHDT, CDR2 YNNKEL (reference sequence). Here the CDR3 DNA reads TGTGCCAGCAGCCAAGGAGCCCCAGCGCAGGGAGGCGAGCAGTACTTC. Its protein is CASSQGAPAQGGEQYF.

The V call is TRBV19, the J call TRBJ1-5; 10 positions agree with TRBD1. The germline gives CDR1 LNHDA, CDR2 SQIVND (reference sequence). The CDR3 has 16 residues. The junction had 10 bases not matched to a gene; V was cut back by 7 bases and J by 4 bases. Written as DNA, the CDR3 is TGTGCCAGTATCATGGCGGGACAGGGGCTAAATCAGCCCCAGCATTTT. Its translation is CASIMAGQGLNQPQHF. The full variable domain, completed using reference TRBV19 and TRBJ1-5, is DGGITQSPKYLFRKEGQNVTLSCEQNLNHDAMYWYRQDPGQGLRLIYYSQIVNDFQKGDIAEGYSVSREKKESFPLTVTSAQKNPTAFYLCASIMAGQGLNQPQHFGDGTRLSIL.

The chain recombines TRBV5-1 with TRBJ1-4; TRBD1 matches 9 bases. This CDR3 spans 16 amino acids. V shed 4 bases, J shed 0 bases, and the junction held 4 bases outside the gene matches. Germline loops: CDR1 SGHRS, CDR2 YFSETQ. The CDR3 spells CASSLQGAATNEKLFF. CDR3 bases: TGCGCCAGCAGCCTACAGGGGGCGGCAACTAATGAAAAACTGTTTTTT.

The gene calls are TRBV7-3 and TRBJ2-2; possible D gene TRBD2, 6 bases. There are 14 residues in the CDR3. Trimming took 4 bases from V and 3 from J, leaving 9 bases between them. In germline, CDR1 is SGHTA, CDR2 FQGTGA. In nucleotides, the CDR3 is TGTGCCAGCAGCTCCACTAGCTACACCGGGGAGCTGTTTTTT. Protein: CASSSTSYTGELFF.

The rearrangement uses TRBV11-2 and TRBJ1-6, with 7 bases that match TRBD1. Trimming cost V 4 bases and J 5 bases; bases outside gene matches: 2. Germline V CDR1 and CDR2: SGHAT, FQNNGV. The CDR3 length is 14 residues. This CDR3 reads CASSWGTDNSPLHF. For the CDR3, the DNA is TGTGCCAGCAGCTGGGGGACAGATAATTCACCCCTCCACTTT.